The entry below gives a single T cell receptor beta chain sequence along with its context. Pooled in the analysis were second doses at about 4 or about 12 weeks. These data come from a study of T cell responses to AZD1222 COVID-19 vaccine. The repertoire was sequenced with immunoSEQ multiplex PCR; TCRdb's copy has only in-frame clones and lacks some. The repertoire holds about 69,000 clones, approximately 87% seen once, with nearly 25% in the top ten. This CDR3 has 17 residues. V lost 4 bases to trimming and J lost 3 bases, with 22 bases between them. CDR1 and CDR2 from the germline V gene are SEHNR and FQNEAQ (reference sequence).

The specimen comprised peripheral blood, sampled 28 days after the second AZD1222 dose. V usage is TRBV7-9 and J usage is TRBJ2-7; possibly TRBD2 for D (6 bases). The receptor was derived from an adult who received the AZD1222 COVID-19 vaccine. This chain's CDR3 is CASSYSLQQAGNYEQYF. The CDR3 DNA is TGTGCCAGCAGCTACTCACTCCAACAGGCGGGGAACTACGAGCAGTACTTC.